This T cell receptor beta chain is from a study of shared clonotypes between healthy human individuals. Germline V lookup: CDR1 MGHRA, CDR2 YSYEKL. This CDR3 has 13 residues. Unmatched junction bases numbered 1, after V lost 4 bases and J lost 2 bases. Repertoires were generated with immunoSEQ multiplex PCR, while TCRdb's copy carries only in-frame clones and drops some. In the table there are over a million clones, around three quarters of which are singletons. This chain connects TRBV4-1 to TRBJ2-5, with 7 bases that match TRBD1. The specimen was memory CD4+ T cells from PBMCs. Noted subset: CD45RA-negative fraction. The sequence derives from a man younger than 35 in good health. Some clones in this sample may be carry-over from other donors' samples. CDR3 sequence: CASSRDSQETQYF. Written as DNA, the CDR3 is TGCGCCAGCAGCCGGGACAGTCAAGAGACCCAGTACTTC.